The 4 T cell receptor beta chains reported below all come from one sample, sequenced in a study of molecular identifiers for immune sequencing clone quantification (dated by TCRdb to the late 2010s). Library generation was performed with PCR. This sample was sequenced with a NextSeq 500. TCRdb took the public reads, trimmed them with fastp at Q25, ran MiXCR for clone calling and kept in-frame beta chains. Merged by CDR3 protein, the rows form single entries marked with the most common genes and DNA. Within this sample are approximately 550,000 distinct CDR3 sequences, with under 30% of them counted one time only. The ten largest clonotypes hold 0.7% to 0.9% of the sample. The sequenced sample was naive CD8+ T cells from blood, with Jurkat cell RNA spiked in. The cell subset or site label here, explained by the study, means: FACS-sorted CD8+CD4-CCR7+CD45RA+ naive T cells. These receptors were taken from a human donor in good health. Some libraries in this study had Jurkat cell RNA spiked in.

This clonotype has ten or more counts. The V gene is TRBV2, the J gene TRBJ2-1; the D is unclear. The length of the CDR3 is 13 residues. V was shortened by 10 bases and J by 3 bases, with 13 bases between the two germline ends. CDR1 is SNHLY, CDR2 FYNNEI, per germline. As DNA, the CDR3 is TGTGCCATTAGACTTCAGAACTACAATGAGCAGTTCTTC. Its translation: CAIRLQNYNEQFF.

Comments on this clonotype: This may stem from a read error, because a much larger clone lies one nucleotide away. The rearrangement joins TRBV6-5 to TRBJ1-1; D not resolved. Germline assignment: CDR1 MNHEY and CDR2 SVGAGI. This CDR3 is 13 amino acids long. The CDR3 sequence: CTSSYLETDEAFF. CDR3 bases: TGTACCAGCAGTTACCTAGAGACTGATGAAGCTTTCTTT.

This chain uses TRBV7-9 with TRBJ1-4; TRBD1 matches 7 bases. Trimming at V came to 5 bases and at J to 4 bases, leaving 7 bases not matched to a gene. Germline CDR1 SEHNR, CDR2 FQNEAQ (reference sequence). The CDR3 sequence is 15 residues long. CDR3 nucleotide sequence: TGTGCCAGCAGCCAAGACAGGGAACTTAATGAAAAACTGTTTTTT. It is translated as CASSQDRELNEKLFF.

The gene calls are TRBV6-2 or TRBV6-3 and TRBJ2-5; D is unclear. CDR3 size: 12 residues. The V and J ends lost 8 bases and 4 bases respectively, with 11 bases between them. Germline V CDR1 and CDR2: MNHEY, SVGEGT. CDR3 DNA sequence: TGTGCCAGCGACAACATGGGAGAGACCCAGTACTTC. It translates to CASDNMGETQYF.